These 28 T cell receptor beta chains came from one sample sequenced in a study of cytomegalovirus exposure and HLA in healthy donors. TCRdb's copy holds only in-frame clones and misses some; the assay was immunoSEQ multiplex PCR. There are about 82,000 clones in the sample; approximately 95% occur only once, and 0.69% lies in the top ten. The sample was PBMCs. These receptors were obtained from a woman between 18 and 30 years old in good health and CMV-seronegative.

The chain has TRBV4-1 and TRBJ1-1; TRBD1 is a possible D gene (5 bases). The V and J ends lost 1 base and 1 base respectively, with 10 bases between them. The length of the CDR3 is 15 residues. Looked up from germline, CDR1 is MGHRA and CDR2 is YSYEKL. CDR3 amino acids: CASSQGRQTNTEAFF. CDR3 sequence (DNA): TGCGCCAGCAGCCAAGGGAGACAGACGAACACTGAAGCTTTCTTT.

V and J are TRBV5-1 and TRBJ1-1, with D tentatively TRBD1 (5 bases). The CDR3 is 14 residues long. Germline V gene sequence: CDR1 SGHRS, CDR2 YFSETQ. V lost 0 bases, J lost 9 bases, and 15 bases lay in between. In DNA form, the CDR3 reads TGCGCCAGCAGCTTGGGTCGGGAGGGGACTAAAGCTTTCTTT. Protein: CASSLGREGTKAFF.

Written as DNA, the CDR3 is TGCGCCAGCAGCCCGGGACAGGGGAATTCACCCCTCCACTTT. Protein: CASSPGQGNSPLHF. This chain links TRBV5-1 with TRBJ1-6; 10 nucleotides line up with TRBD1. The CDR3 contains 14 residues. V lost 4 bases to trimming and J lost 7 bases; unmatched junction nucleotides: 2. CDR1 SGHRS and CDR2 YFSETQ come from the germline V gene.

The V and J genes are TRBV7-2 and TRBJ1-3; unclear D gene. Germline lookup yields CDR1 SGHTA and CDR2 FQGNSA. This CDR3 has 12 amino acids. Between the trimmed V and J ends, which lost 6 bases and 3 bases, there was a span of 6 bases. The CDR3 sequence: CASREIGNTIYF. CDR3 nucleotide sequence: TGTGCCAGCAGGGAGATTGGAAACACCATATATTTT.

The chain links TRBV5-4 to TRBJ2-1, with 9 bases aligning to TRBD1. The CDR3 loop spans 13 amino acids. The germline V gene has CDR1 SGHNT and CDR2 YYREEE (reference sequence). V dropped 9 bases and J dropped 9; count of bases not matched to a gene: 10. The CDR3 DNA is TGTGCCACCCCGGGACAGGGTCGCGGTGAGCAGTTCTTC. Translation gives CATPGQGRGEQFF.

V usage is TRBV9 and J usage is TRBJ2-1; the D is unclear. Germline V gene sequence: CDR1 SGDLS, CDR2 YYNGEE. Trimming shortened V by 0 bases and J by 9 bases, and 10 bases separated the two germline ends. This CDR3 contains 13 residues. Here the CDR3 reads CASSVVAEGEQFF. The CDR3 coding sequence is TGTGCCAGCAGCGTAGTAGCAGAAGGTGAGCAGTTCTTC. Full variable domain (remainder filled in from reference TRBV9 and TRBJ2-1): DSGVTQTPKHLITATGQRVTLRCSPRSGDLSVYWYQQSLDQGLQFLIQYYNGEERAKGNILERFSAQQFPDLHSELNLSSLELGDSALYFCASSVVAEGEQFFGPGTRLTVL.

The chain joins TRBV11-2 to TRBJ2-5; 7 nucleotides line up with TRBD1. The end of the DNA is better explained by TRBJ2-7, so the J call may be wrong. The germline gives CDR1 SGHAT, CDR2 FQNNGV. The CDR3 extends over 14 amino acids. This CDR3 reads CASRLTGSTYEQYF. The CDR3 nucleotides are TGTGCCAGCAGATTGACAGGGTCAACCTACGAGCAGTACTTC.

The chain couples TRBV9 to TRBJ2-3, with TRBD2 as a possible D gene (5 bases). Germline CDR1 is SGDLS and CDR2 is YYNGEE. This CDR3 has 13 amino acids. Trimming pared 0 bases from V and 5 bases from J, leaving 7 bases between. CDR3: CASSVAEGDTQYF. The CDR3 DNA follows: TGTGCCAGCAGCGTAGCAGAGGGAGATACGCAGTATTTT.

The gene calls are TRBV4-3 and TRBJ2-5; TRBD2 matches at 9 bases. The length of the CDR3 is 16 residues. The trim removed 2 bases at V and 2 bases at J, leaving 6 bases unmatched. CDR1 is LGHNA and CDR2 is YSLEER in the germline V gene. CDR3 DNA: TGCGCCAGCAGCCAATGGAGCGGGGGGATACAAGAGACCCAGTACTTC. This gives the protein CASSQWSGGIQETQYF.

The chain is built from TRBV5-1 and TRBJ2-7, with D possibly matching TRBD2 (6 bases). Looked up from germline, CDR1 is SGHRS and CDR2 is YFSETQ. CDR3 length: 14 amino acids. Trimming removed 3 bases at V and 0 bases at J, with 10 bases between. This chain's CDR3 is CASSSGTASYEQYF. The CDR3, as DNA: TGCGCCAGCAGCTCCGGGACTGCCTCCTACGAGCAGTACTTC.

As DNA, the CDR3 is TGTGCCAGCAGTACTCCGGGGGGAGAAACAGCGCACAATGAGCAGTTCTTC. Amino acids: CASSTPGGETAHNEQFF. The rearrangement joins TRBV28 to TRBJ2-1; TRBD2 aligns across 7 bases. V was pared by 5 bases and J by 5 bases, with 15 bases of the junction left unmatched. The CDR3 sequence is 17 residues long. Germline CDR1 reads MDHEN; CDR2 reads SYDVKM.

This clone was observed a few times. The chain recombines TRBV10-2 with TRBJ1-5, with D perhaps matching TRBD1 (6 bases). Trimming took off 2 bases at V and 7 bases at J, with 12 bases between the two ends. The germline V gene encodes CDR1 WSHSY and CDR2 SAAADI. The CDR3 totals 14 residues. The CDR3 region is CASSERGQGQPQHF. CDR3 in DNA: TGCGCCAGCAGTGAGAGGGGACAAGGCCAGCCCCAGCATTTT.

This sequence joins TRBV5-4 and TRBJ1-3; D is unresolved. CDR3 length: 16 amino acids. Looked up from germline, CDR1 is SGHNT and CDR2 is YYREEE (reference sequence). V lost 2 bases and J lost 1, with 13 bases in between. The DNA of the CDR3 is TGTGCCAGCAGCTTCAACCGGGGAGTATCTGGAAACACCATATATTTT. This encodes CASSFNRGVSGNTIYF.

The V call is TRBV6-5, the J call TRBJ1-2, with D uncertain. The V end was cut by 0 bases, the J end by 8 bases, with 16 bases between. This CDR3 spans 15 amino acids. Germline V gives CDR1 MNHEY, CDR2 SVGAGI. CDR3 loop: CASSYSIHGGEGYTF. DNA of the CDR3: TGTGCCAGCAGTTACTCCATACACGGCGGGGAAGGCTACACCTTC.

The gene calls are TRBV7-9 and TRBJ2-7; 7 bases align to TRBD2. The trim removed 1 base at V and 5 bases at J, leaving 14 bases unmatched. CDR1 SEHNR and CDR2 FQNEAQ come from the germline V gene (reference sequence). The CDR3 is 17 amino acids. CDR3 amino acids: CASSLVGDWTSGHEQYF. CDR3 in DNA: TGTGCCAGCAGCTTAGTTGGGGATTGGACTAGTGGGCACGAGCAGTACTTC.

This chain connects TRBV7-2 to TRBJ2-1; 11 bases align to TRBD2. This CDR3 has 18 residues. The trim removed 1 base at V and 5 bases at J, leaving 10 bases unmatched. Germline V CDR1 and CDR2: SGHTA, FQGNSA. The CDR3 region is CASSLEGWGTSGHNEQFF. CDR3 nucleotides: TGTGCCAGCAGCTTAGAGGGGTGGGGGACTAGCGGTCACAATGAGCAGTTCTTC.

This chain links TRBV6-5 with TRBJ2-1; TRBD1 matches 7 bases. There are 14 residues in the CDR3. V shed 6 bases, J shed 4 bases, and the junction held 6 bases outside the gene matches. Germline V lookup: CDR1 MNHEY, CDR2 SVGAGI. The CDR3 sequence: CASSRGQEYNEQFF. CDR3 sequence (DNA): TGTGCCAGCAGCCGAGGACAGGAATACAATGAGCAGTTCTTC.

This chain connects TRBV5-6 to TRBJ2-5, with D possibly being TRBD1 (5 bases). The V and J ends lost 3 bases and 7 bases respectively, with 7 bases between them. Germline V lookup: CDR1 SGHDT, CDR2 YYEEEE. The CDR3 covers 11 residues. CDR3 sequence reads: CASSWQGTQYF. The DNA for the CDR3 is TGTGCCAGCAGCTGGCAGGGGACCCAGTACTTC.

The chain has TRBV27 and TRBJ1-3; the D is unclear. The CDR3 covers 13 residues. The V gene's germline CDR1 is MNHEY and CDR2 SMNVEV (reference sequence). The V gene lost 6 bases and the J gene lost 4 bases, with 10 bases spanning the gap. The CDR3 region has the DNA TGTGCCAGCAGGGGCCATAACGGAAACACCATATATTTT. This gives the protein CASRGHNGNTIYF.

This chain uses TRBV7-2 with TRBJ2-7; 10 positions agree with TRBD2. The V gene end was trimmed by 11 bases and the J gene end by 3 bases; junction bases not matched to a gene: 7. Germline lookup yields CDR1 SGHTA and CDR2 FQGNSA. CDR3 length equals 13 residues. CDR3 bases: TGTGCCTCCGGAGCGGGGGGGCTCTACGAGCAGTACTTC. It translates to CASGAGGLYEQYF.

V is TRBV7-4 and J is TRBJ2-4; D perhaps matches TRBD1 (6 bases). There are 17 residues in the CDR3. Germline values: CDR1 SGHVT, CDR2 SQSDAQ. V was shortened by 5 bases and J by 0 bases, with 17 bases between the two germline ends. As DNA, the CDR3 is TGTGCCAGCAGCCGATGGGGGCGGACCCTAGCCAAAAACATTCAGTACTTC. This encodes CASSRWGRTLAKNIQYF.

The rearrangement uses TRBV13 and TRBJ1-2; 9 bases are a match to TRBD1. This CDR3 is 18 amino acids long. J was trimmed by 4 bases and V by 5 bases; bases with no gene match: 17. Germline assignment: CDR1 PRHDT and CDR2 FYEKMQ (reference sequence). The CDR3 region is CASSPTRQGGYGAYGYTF. The CDR3 DNA reads as TGTGCCAGCAGCCCCACCCGACAGGGGGGTTACGGGGCCTATGGCTACACCTTC.

This clone was detected only once. The gene calls are TRBV20-1 and TRBJ2-1; no reliable D call. Germline V gene sequence: CDR1 DFQATT, CDR2 SNEGSKA (reference sequence). Trimming pared 7 bases from V and 4 bases from J, leaving 8 bases between. There are 11 residues in the CDR3. The CDR3: CSEMEYNEQFF. The CDR3 nucleotides read TGCAGTGAAATGGAGTACAATGAGCAGTTCTTC.

The chain links TRBV10-2 to TRBJ2-7; TRBD2 matches 13 bases. The CDR3 totals 16 residues. CDR1 is WSHSY, CDR2 SAAADI, per germline. With V trimmed by 3 bases and J by 0 bases, 2 bases remained unmatched. CDR3 DNA sequence: TGCGCCAGCAGTGAACTAGCGGGAGGGAGCTCCTACGAGCAGTACTTC. Its translation: CASSELAGGSSYEQYF.

The chain carries TRBV11-2 and TRBJ2-5; possible D gene TRBD2, 6 bases. This CDR3 contains 12 residues. Per the germline V gene, CDR1 is SGHAT and CDR2 is FQNNGV. The V end lost 5 bases, the J end lost 3 bases, and 7 bases lay between the germline ends. The CDR3 protein is CASSRGEETQYF. CDR3 DNA: TGTGCCAGCAGCCGCGGGGAAGAGACCCAGTACTTC.

This clone showed up just once. The rearrangement links TRBV7-9 to TRBJ1-2; D gene unclear. CDR1 SEHNR and CDR2 FQNEAQ come from the germline V gene (reference sequence). The CDR3 runs 15 residues. Trimming cost V 1 base and J 4 bases, with 13 bases left between them. CDR3 protein: CASSLDVVGGYGYTF. CDR3 DNA sequence: TGTGCCAGCAGCTTAGATGTGGTTGGAGGCTATGGCTACACCTTC.

This chain uses TRBV6-4 with TRBJ1-4; maybe TRBD1 (5 bases). Germline V lookup: CDR1 MRHNA, CDR2 SNTAGT. The CDR3 covers 14 residues. Trimming took off 0 bases at V and 11 bases at J, with 13 bases between the two ends. The CDR3 DNA reads TGTGCCAGCAGTGACTCAACGGGGGATGCGAAACTGTTTTTT. Translating it yields CASSDSTGDAKLFF.

J is TRBJ1-1 and V is TRBV27; a possible D gene is TRBD1 (5 bases). V was trimmed by 0 bases and J by 8 bases, leaving 22 bases between them. Germline loops: CDR1 MNHEY, CDR2 SMNVEV (reference sequence). This CDR3 spans 17 amino acids. CDR3 protein: CASSLSGTWRGFAEAFF. CDR3 sequence (DNA): TGTGCCAGCAGTTTATCTGGGACGTGGAGGGGCTTTGCGGAAGCTTTCTTT.